This TCR beta chain comes out of a study of Ad26.COV2.S vaccination and SARS-CoV-2 variants. The junction had 6 bases not matched to a gene; V was cut back by 4 bases and J by 11 bases. The CDR3 covers 12 residues. CDR1 is SGHDT and CDR2 is YYEEEE in the germline V gene. The protocol was immunoSEQ multiplex PCR, while the TCRdb copy is restricted to in-frame clones and leaves out a portion. The table records more than 300,000 clones, approximately 86% of them present only once. This sample's treatment: roughly 19 received Ad26.COV2.S at low or high dose, single or two shots; about 5 received placebo; per-sample allocation not given. Day 63 following the first vaccine or placebo injection was when the samples were taken.

This specimen was peripheral blood, taken in a trial of Ad26.COV2.S vaccine versus placebo. This TCR came from a person between 18 and 60 years old who received the Ad26.COV2.S COVID-19 vaccine or a placebo. V and J are TRBV5-6 and TRBJ2-3; 8 bases fit TRBD1. CDR3 sequence reads: CASSLGTGRQYF. DNA of the CDR3: TGTGCCAGCAGCCTAGGGACAGGAAGGCAGTATTTT.